This TCR beta chain was found in a study of cytomegalovirus exposure and HLA in healthy donors. Whole-study context: The approximately 120 validation repertoires, a later analysis reported, used the same platform as the 700 or so repertoires from the first cohort.

Germline assignment: CDR1 SGHTA and CDR2 FQGNSA. The CDR3 has 14 residues. V was pared by 5 bases and J by 5 bases, with 7 bases of the junction left unmatched. Clones were read by immunoSEQ multiplex PCR, and TCRdb kept only the in-frame ones, dropping some. Of some 130,000 clones listed, approximately 82% are singletons. Sequencing used PBMCs. This clonotype was obtained from a man younger than 40 in good health and CMV-seropositive. This chain uses TRBV7-2 with TRBJ2-3, with 7 bases matching TRBD2. The CDR3 DNA is TGTGCCAGCAGCCGCGGACTAGTGCTAGATACGCAGTATTTT. It codes for CASSRGLVLDTQYF.